Below are 19 T cell receptor beta chains sequenced from a single sample in a study of blood T cell repertoires in COVID-19. The repertoire was sequenced with immunoSEQ multiplex PCR; TCRdb's copy has only in-frame clones and lacks some. The profile shows 35,000 to 45,000 clones, around nine tenths of them singletons. Sample: peripheral blood. The receptor source for this set is a man in his fifties with COVID-19, enrolled during active disease.

This chain links TRBV7-9 with TRBJ1-4, with 9 bases lining up with TRBD1. Germline values: CDR1 SEHNR, CDR2 FQNEAQ (reference sequence). J was trimmed by 11 bases and V by 3 bases; bases with no gene match: 1. The CDR3 is 12 amino acids. Here the CDR3 DNA reads TGTGCCAGCAGCTTGGACAGGGGTAAACTGTTTTTT. This sequence encodes CASSLDRGKLFF.

V usage is TRBV19 and J usage is TRBJ1-5; 7 bases line up with TRBD1. Looked up from germline, CDR1 is LNHDA and CDR2 is SQIVND (reference sequence). This CDR3 comprises 14 residues. With V trimmed by 6 bases and J by 3 bases, 5 bases remained unmatched. CDR3 loop: CASSRQGLNQPQHF. CDR3 nucleotides: TGTGCCAGTAGCAGACAGGGCCTCAATCAGCCCCAGCATTTT.

The V call is TRBV4-2, the J call TRBJ2-1, with 8 bases aligning to TRBD2. The germline CDR1 and CDR2 sequences are LGHNA and YNFKEQ. V dropped 0 bases and J dropped 6; count of bases not matched to a gene: 7. The CDR3 has 16 residues. CDR3 residues: CASSQEGGLGSNEQFF. The CDR3 DNA reads TGTGCCAGCAGCCAAGAGGGGGGACTAGGGAGCAATGAGCAGTTCTTC.

The CDR3 here is CATSDSASGRVYEQYF. CDR3 bases: TGTGCCACCAGTGATTCGGCTAGCGGGAGAGTCTACGAGCAGTACTTC. This chain uses TRBV24-1 with TRBJ2-7; 10 bases are a match to TRBD2. The germline V gene encodes CDR1 KGHDR and CDR2 SFDVKD. The CDR3 runs 16 residues. Trimming at V came to 2 bases and at J to 3 bases, leaving 6 bases not matched to a gene.

V and J are TRBV5-1 and TRBJ1-2; TRBD1 agrees at 8 bases. The germline gives CDR1 SGHRS, CDR2 YFSETQ. This CDR3 is 13 amino acids long. With 3 bases clipped from V and 4 bases from J, the junction kept 2 bases outside the gene matches. The CDR3 is CASSSDRVYGYTF. Written as DNA, the CDR3 is TGCGCCAGCAGCTCGGACAGGGTCTATGGCTACACCTTC. The whole variable domain, remainder taken from reference TRBV5-1 and TRBJ1-2, is KAGVTQTPRYLIKTRGQQVTLSCSPISGHRSVSWYQQTPGQGLQFLFEYFSETQRNKGNFPGRFSGRQFSNSRSEMNVSTLELGDSALYLCASSSDRVYGYTFGSGTRLTVV.

The rearrangement joins TRBV2 to TRBJ2-1, with TRBD1 identical over 8 bases. Trimming removed 7 bases from V and 7 bases from J; junction bases left unmatched: 12. Germline CDR1 and CDR2: SNHLY and FYNNEI. This CDR3 contains 15 residues. As DNA, the CDR3 is TGTGCCAGCACCTTCCTGGACAGGGTAGGAAATGAGCAGTTCTTC. Protein product: CASTFLDRVGNEQFF.

The gene calls are TRBV4-1 and TRBJ1-5; no definite D call. Germline CDR1 and CDR2: MGHRA and YSYEKL. This CDR3 is 17 amino acids long. Deletions cut 1 base from V and 3 bases from J, with 16 bases between. CDR3 loop: CASSQVPGVVPNQPQHF. As DNA, the CDR3 is TGCGCCAGCAGCCAAGTTCCCGGGGTAGTCCCCAATCAGCCCCAGCATTTT.

The rearrangement uses TRBV7-2 and TRBJ1-3; 8 nucleotides line up with TRBD1. Germline V gives CDR1 SGHTA, CDR2 FQGNSA. The ends lost 5 bases at V and 1 base at J; junction bases unmatched: 7. The CDR3 sequence is 16 residues long. The CDR3 bases are TGTGCCAGCAGCGAGACAGGGGAGGTATCTGGAAACACCATATATTTT. Translating gives CASSETGEVSGNTIYF.

The rearrangement joins TRBV5-8 to TRBJ2-2, with TRBD1 matching over 11 bases. Germline V gives CDR1 SGHTS, CDR2 YDEGEE. The CDR3 is made up of 18 amino acids. The V gene end was trimmed by 3 bases and the J gene end by 4 bases; junction bases not matched to a gene: 11. CDR3 region: CASSSSGTGGYITGELFF. In nucleotides, the CDR3 is TGTGCCAGCAGCTCATCAGGGACAGGGGGATATATCACCGGGGAGCTGTTTTTT.

The rearrangement joins TRBV3-1 (or the pseudogene TRBV3-2) to TRBJ1-1; D is undetermined. The germline V gene encodes CDR1 LGHDT and CDR2 YNNKEL (reference sequence). This CDR3 is 14 amino acids long. Trimming cost V 4 bases and J 5 bases, with 14 bases left between them. The CDR3 region has the DNA TGTGCCAGCAGCCGGGCAGCTGGAAATACTGAAGCTTTCTTT. Protein product: CASSRAAGNTEAFF.

This clone was counted only a few times. The rearrangement joins TRBV10-3 to TRBJ2-7; 7 bases match TRBD1. Looked up from germline, CDR1 is ENHRY and CDR2 is SYGVKD. The CDR3 covers 11 residues. V was clipped by 6 bases and J by 6 bases; unmatched bases: 2. CDR3 in amino acids: CAISYRGEQYF. CDR3 DNA sequence: TGTGCCATCAGCTACAGGGGCGAGCAGTACTTC.

V is TRBV18 and J is TRBJ2-7; TRBD2 agrees at 11 bases. Germline CDR1 and CDR2: KGHSH and LQKENI. This CDR3 is 16 amino acids long. Trimming took 1 base from V and 2 from J; bases not matched to a gene: 4. The CDR3 here is CASSPLASGRTYEQYF. The CDR3 DNA is TGTGCCAGCTCACCACTAGCTAGCGGGAGGACCTACGAGCAGTACTTC.

This clone has only one observation. The chain employs TRBV11-3 and TRBJ1-1; D is undetermined. CDR3 length: 13 residues. Germline assignment: CDR1 SGHNT and CDR2 YENEEA. Between the trimmed V and J ends, which lost 2 bases and 4 bases, there was a span of 8 bases. The CDR3 coding sequence is TGTGCCAGCAGCTTACATCGGTCCACTGAAGCTTTCTTT. It specifies CASSLHRSTEAFF. The full variable domain, its missing parts supplied by reference TRBV11-3 and TRBJ1-1, is EAGVVQSPRYKIIEKKQPVAFWCNPISGHNTLYWYLQNLGQGPELLIRYENEEAVDDSQLPKDRFSAERLKGVDSTLKIQPAELGDSAVYLCASSLHRSTEAFFGQGTRLTVV.

V usage is TRBV24-1 and J usage is TRBJ2-3; TRBD2 matches at 9 bases. After removal of 5 bases from V and 5 bases from J, the junction contained 4 bases not matched to a gene. Germline V CDR1 and CDR2: KGHDR, SFDVKD. The CDR3 is 14 residues long. The CDR3 region is CATSVSGSKDTQYF. In nucleotides, the CDR3 is TGTGCCACCAGTGTTAGCGGGAGTAAAGATACGCAGTATTTT.

This clone turned up a few times. J is TRBJ2-2 and V is TRBV30; no definite D call. Deletions cut 2 bases from V and 6 bases from J, with 7 bases between. CDR3 size: 12 residues. CDR1 is GTSNPN, CDR2 SVGIG, per germline (reference sequence). Here the CDR3 DNA reads TGTGCCTGGAGTCCTTCCGCCGGGGAGCTGTTTTTT. Translation: CAWSPSAGELFF.

This clone is a singleton in its sample. The V and J genes are TRBV3-1 (or the pseudogene TRBV3-2) and TRBJ1-4; the D is unclear. From germline, CDR1 is LGHDT and CDR2 YNNKEL (reference sequence). V was trimmed by 1 base and J by 4 bases, leaving 7 bases between them. The CDR3 is made up of 14 amino acids. This chain's CDR3 is CASSQGAVNEKLFF. The CDR3 DNA follows: TGTGCCAGCAGCCAAGGGGCAGTTAATGAAAAACTGTTTTTT.

The chain joins TRBV4-3 to TRBJ1-4; TRBD1 might be the D (6 bases). V dropped 5 bases and J dropped 6 bases, with 19 bases sitting between them. The germline CDR1 and CDR2 sequences are LGHNA and YSLEER. The CDR3 totals 16 residues. The CDR3 coding sequence is TGCGCCAGCAGCACCCACCCAACAGGGAGGGATGAAAAACTGTTTTTT. Amino acids: CASSTHPTGRDEKLFF.

This sequence joins TRBV6-1 and TRBJ1-3; D not certain. Trimming cost V 3 bases and J 4 bases, with 16 bases left between them. Germline V gene lookup returns CDR1 MNHNS and CDR2 SASEGT. The CDR3 consists of 16 residues. The CDR3 reads CASSDVGRMSGNTIYF. Here the CDR3 DNA reads TGTGCCAGCAGTGATGTGGGGAGGATGTCAGGAAACACCATATATTTT.

The CDR3 here is CAWSADSSYEQYF. DNA for the CDR3: TGTGCCTGGAGTGCGGACTCCTCCTACGAGCAGTACTTC. The chain has TRBV30 and TRBJ2-7; possibly TRBD2 for D (5 bases). The germline V and J ends were trimmed by 1 base and 0 bases, with 7 bases remaining between them. CDR3 length equals 13 residues. The germline CDR1 and CDR2 sequences are GTSNPN and SVGIG (reference sequence).